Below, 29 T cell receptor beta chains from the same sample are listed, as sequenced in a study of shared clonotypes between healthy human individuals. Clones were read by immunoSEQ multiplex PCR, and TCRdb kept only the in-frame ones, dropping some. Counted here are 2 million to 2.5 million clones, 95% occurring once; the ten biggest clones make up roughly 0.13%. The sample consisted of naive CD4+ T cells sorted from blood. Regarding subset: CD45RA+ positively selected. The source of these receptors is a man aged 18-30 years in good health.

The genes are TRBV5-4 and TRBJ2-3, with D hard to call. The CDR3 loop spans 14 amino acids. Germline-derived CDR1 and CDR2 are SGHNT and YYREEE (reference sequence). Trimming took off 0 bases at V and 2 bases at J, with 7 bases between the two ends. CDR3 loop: CASSLGALTDTQYF. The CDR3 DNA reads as TGTGCCAGCAGCTTGGGGGCCCTCACAGATACGCAGTATTTT. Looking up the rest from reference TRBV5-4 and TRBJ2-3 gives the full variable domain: ETGVTQSPTHLIKTRGQQVTLRCSSQSGHNTVSWYQQALGQGPQFIFQYYREEENGRGNFPPRFSGLQFPNYSSELNVNALELDDSALYLCASSLGALTDTQYFGPGTRLTVL.

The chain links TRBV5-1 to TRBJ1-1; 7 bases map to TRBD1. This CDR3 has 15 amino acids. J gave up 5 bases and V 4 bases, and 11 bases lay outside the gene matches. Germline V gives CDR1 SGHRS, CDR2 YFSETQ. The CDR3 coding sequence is TGCGCCAGCAGCACCGGGCCCGGGACAGAGACTGAAGCTTTCTTT. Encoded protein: CASSTGPGTETEAFF.

As DNA, the CDR3 is TGCAGCGTTGAAGATCCAGGGGGCGGCTACACCTTC. Amino acid sequence: CSVEDPGGGYTF. The V and J genes are TRBV29-1 and TRBJ1-2; 8 bases are shared with TRBD1. Germline trimming cut 0 bases from V and 8 bases from J; bases unmatched to any gene: 2. This CDR3 has 12 residues. Germline CDR1 SQVTM, CDR2 ANQGSEA.

Here the CDR3 reads CASSDPSYRASSYEQYF. The CDR3, as DNA: TGTGCCAGCAGTGACCCCTCCTACAGGGCGAGCTCCTACGAGCAGTACTTC. V is TRBV6-1 and J is TRBJ2-7; D is possibly TRBD1 (6 bases). This CDR3 spans 17 amino acids. In germline, CDR1 is MNHNS, CDR2 SASEGT. The V gene lost 3 bases and the J gene lost 0 bases, with 18 bases spanning the gap.

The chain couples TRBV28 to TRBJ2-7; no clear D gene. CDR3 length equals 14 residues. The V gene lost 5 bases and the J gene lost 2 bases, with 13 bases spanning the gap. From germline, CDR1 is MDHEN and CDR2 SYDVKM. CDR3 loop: CASSPGRHTYEQYF. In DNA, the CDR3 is TGTGCCAGCAGTCCCGGACGGCACACCTACGAGCAGTACTTC.

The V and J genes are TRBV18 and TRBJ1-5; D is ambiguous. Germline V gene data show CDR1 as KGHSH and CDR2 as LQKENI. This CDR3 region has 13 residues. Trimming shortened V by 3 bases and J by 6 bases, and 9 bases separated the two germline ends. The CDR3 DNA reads TGTGCCAGCTCACCCGATGAGGCTCAGCCCCAGCATTTT. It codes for CASSPDEAQPQHF.

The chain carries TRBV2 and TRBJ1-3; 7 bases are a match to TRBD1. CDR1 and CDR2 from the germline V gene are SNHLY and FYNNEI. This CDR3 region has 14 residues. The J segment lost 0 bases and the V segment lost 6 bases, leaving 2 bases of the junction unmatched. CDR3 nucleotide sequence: TGTGCCAGCAGACAGGGGACCTCTGGAAACACCATATATTTT. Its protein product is CASRQGTSGNTIYF.

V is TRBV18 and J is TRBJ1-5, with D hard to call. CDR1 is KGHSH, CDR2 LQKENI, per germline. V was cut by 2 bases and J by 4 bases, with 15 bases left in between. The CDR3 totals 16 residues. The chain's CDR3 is CASSPMAPSGNQPQHF. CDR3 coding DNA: TGTGCCAGCTCACCAATGGCCCCGAGCGGGAATCAGCCCCAGCATTTT.

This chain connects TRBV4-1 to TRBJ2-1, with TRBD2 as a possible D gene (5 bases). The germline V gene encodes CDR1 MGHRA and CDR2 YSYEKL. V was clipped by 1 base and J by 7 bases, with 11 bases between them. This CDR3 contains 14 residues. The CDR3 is CASSQVALANEQFF. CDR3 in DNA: TGCGCCAGCAGCCAAGTAGCCCTAGCTAATGAGCAGTTCTTC.

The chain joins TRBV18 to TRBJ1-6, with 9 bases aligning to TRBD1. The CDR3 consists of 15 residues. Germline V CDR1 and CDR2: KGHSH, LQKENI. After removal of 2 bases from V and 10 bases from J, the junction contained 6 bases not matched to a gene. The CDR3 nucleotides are TGTGCCAGCTCACCAGTGGGACAGGGTGAATCACCCCTCCACTTT. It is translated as CASSPVGQGESPLHF.

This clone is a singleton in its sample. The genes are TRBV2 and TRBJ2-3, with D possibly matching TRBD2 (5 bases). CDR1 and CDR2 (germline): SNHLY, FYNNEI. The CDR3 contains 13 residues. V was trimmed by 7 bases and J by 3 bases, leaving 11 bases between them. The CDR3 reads CASKASFTDTQYF. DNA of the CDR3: TGTGCCAGCAAGGCTAGCTTTACAGATACGCAGTATTTT.

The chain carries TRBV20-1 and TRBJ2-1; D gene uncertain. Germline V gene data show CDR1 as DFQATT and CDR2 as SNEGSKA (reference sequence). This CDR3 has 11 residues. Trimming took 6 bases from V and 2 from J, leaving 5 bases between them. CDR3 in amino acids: CSAATYNEQFF. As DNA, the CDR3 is TGCAGTGCGGCCACCTACAATGAGCAGTTCTTC.

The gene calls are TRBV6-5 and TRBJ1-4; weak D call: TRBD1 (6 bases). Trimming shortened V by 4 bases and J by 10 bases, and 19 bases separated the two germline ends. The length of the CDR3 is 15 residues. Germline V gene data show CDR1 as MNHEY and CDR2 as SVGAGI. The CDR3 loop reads CASSSPGQLGVKLFF. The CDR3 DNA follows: TGTGCCAGCAGTTCCCCCGGACAGCTAGGGGTAAAACTGTTTTTT.

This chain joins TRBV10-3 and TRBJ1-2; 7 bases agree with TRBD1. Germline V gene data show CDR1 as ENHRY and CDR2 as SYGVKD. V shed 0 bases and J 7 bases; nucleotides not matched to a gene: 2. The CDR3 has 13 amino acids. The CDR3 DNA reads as TGTGCCATCAGTGAGTCTGAGGGGGCTGGCTACACCTTC. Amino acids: CAISESEGAGYTF.

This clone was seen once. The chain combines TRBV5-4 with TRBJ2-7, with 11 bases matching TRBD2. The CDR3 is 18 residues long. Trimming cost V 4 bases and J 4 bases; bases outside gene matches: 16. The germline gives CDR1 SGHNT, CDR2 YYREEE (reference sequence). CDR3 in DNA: TGTGCCAGCAGCCTGGGTTTTGGGGGGACTAGCGGAGCGTACGAGCAGTACTTC. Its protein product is CASSLGFGGTSGAYEQYF.

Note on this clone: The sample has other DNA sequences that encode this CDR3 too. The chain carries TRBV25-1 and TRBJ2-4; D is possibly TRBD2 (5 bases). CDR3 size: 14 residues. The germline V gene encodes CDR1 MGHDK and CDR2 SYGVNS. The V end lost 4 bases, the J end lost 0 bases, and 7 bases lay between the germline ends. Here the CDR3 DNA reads TGTGCCAGCAGTGCGGCGGGAGCCAAAAACATTCAGTACTTC. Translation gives CASSAAGAKNIQYF.

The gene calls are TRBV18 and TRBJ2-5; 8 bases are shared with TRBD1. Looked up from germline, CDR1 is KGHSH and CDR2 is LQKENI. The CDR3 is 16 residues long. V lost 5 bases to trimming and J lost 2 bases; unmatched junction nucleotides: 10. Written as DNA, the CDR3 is TGTGCCAGCTCAACGATACAGGGGGGAGGACAAGAGACCCAGTACTTC. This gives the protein CASSTIQGGGQETQYF.

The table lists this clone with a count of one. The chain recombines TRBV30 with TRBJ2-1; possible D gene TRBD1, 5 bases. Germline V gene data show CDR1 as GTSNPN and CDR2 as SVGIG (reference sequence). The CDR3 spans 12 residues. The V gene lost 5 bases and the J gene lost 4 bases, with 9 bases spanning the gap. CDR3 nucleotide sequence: TGTGCCTGGCATAGGGGATACAATGAGCAGTTCTTC. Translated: CAWHRGYNEQFF.

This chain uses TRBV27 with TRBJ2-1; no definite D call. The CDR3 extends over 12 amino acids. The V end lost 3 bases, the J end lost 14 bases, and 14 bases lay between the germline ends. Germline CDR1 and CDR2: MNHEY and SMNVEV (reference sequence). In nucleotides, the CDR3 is TGTGCCAGCAGTTTTCGGCCCGGAGCAGAGTTCTTC. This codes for CASSFRPGAEFF.

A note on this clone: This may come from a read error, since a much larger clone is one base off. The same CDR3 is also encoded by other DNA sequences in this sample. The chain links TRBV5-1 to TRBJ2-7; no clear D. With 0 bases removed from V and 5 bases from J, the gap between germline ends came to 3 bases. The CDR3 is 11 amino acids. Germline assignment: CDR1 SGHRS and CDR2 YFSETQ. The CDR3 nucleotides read TGCGCCAGCAGCTTGGGCGACGAGCAGTACTTC. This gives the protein CASSLGDEQYF.

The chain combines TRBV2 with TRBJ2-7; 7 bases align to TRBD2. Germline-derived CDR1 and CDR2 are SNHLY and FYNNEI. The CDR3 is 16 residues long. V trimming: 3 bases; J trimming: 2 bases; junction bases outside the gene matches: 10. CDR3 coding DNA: TGTGCCAGCAGTGAGGCTAGCGGACGTGGGGCCTACGAGCAGTACTTC. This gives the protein CASSEASGRGAYEQYF.

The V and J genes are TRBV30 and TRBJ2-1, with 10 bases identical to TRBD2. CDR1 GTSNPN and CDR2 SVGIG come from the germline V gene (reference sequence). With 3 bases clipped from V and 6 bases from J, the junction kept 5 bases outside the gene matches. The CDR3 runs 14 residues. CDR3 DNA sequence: TGTGCCTGGAGCATCCTAGCGGGAGCCAATGAGCAGTTCTTC. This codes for CAWSILAGANEQFF.

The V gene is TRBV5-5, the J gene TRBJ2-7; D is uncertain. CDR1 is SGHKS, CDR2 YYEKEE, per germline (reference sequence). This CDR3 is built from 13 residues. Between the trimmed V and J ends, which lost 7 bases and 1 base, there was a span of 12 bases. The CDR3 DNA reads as TGTGCCAGCGCCTCCGGGCAGTCCTACGAGCAGTACTTC. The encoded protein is CASASGQSYEQYF.

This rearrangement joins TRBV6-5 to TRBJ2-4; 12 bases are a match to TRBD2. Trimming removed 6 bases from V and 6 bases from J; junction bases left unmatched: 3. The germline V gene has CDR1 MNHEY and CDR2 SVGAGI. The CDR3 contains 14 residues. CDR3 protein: CASSGLAGRNIQYF. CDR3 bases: TGTGCCAGCAGCGGACTAGCGGGGAGAAACATTCAGTACTTC.

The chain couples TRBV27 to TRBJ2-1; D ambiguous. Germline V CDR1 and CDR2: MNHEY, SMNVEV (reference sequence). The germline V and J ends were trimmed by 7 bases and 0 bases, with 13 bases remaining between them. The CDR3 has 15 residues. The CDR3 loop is CASTSDPSSYNEQFF. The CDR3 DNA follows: TGTGCCAGCACCTCGGACCCTAGCTCCTACAATGAGCAGTTCTTC.

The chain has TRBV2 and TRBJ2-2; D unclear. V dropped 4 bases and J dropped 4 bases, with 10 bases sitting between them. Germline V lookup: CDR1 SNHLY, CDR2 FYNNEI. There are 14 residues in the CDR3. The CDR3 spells CASSVARGTGELFF. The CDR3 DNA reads TGTGCCAGCAGTGTTGCTAGAGGCACCGGGGAGCTGTTTTTT.

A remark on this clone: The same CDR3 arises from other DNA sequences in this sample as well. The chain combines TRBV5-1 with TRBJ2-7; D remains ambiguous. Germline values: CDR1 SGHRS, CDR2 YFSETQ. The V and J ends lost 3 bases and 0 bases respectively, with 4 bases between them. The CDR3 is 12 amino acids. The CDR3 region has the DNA TGCGCCAGCAGCTCTACCTCCTACGAGCAGTACTTC. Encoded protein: CASSSTSYEQYF.

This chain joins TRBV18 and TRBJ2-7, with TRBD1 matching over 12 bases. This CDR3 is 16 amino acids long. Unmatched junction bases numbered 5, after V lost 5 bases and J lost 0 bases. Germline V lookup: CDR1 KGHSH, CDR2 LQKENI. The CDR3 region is CASSGDRGHVSYEQYF. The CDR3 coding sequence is TGTGCCAGCTCAGGGGACAGGGGGCACGTCTCCTACGAGCAGTACTTC.

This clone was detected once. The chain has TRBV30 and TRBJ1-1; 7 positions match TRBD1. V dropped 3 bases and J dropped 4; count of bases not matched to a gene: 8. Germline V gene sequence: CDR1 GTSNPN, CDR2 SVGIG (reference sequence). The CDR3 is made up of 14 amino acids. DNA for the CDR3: TGTGCCTGGAGACCCGGGACAGTGAGCACTGAAGCTTTCTTT. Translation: CAWRPGTVSTEAFF. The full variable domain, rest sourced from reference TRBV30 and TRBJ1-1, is SQTIHQWPATLVQPVGSPLSLECTVEGTSNPNLYWYRQAAGRGLQLLFYSVGIGQISSEVPQNLSASRPQDRQFILSSKKLLLSDSGFYLCAWRPGTVSTEAFFGQGTRLTVV.